This T cell receptor beta chain is from a study of shared clonotypes between healthy human individuals. Study results and limitations: Investigators expected sequencing depth to affect clonotype sharing among donors. Generation probability values for non-shared clonotypes were lower than those for clonotypes shared by all four donors. The sampled material consisted only of blood, and tissue repertoires are likely to differ.

The CDR3 extends over 15 amino acids. Germline V gives CDR1 SGDLS, CDR2 YYNGEE. V was trimmed by 0 bases and J by 4 bases, leaving 13 bases between them. As defined, naive CD8 cells were CD45RO-negative and positively selected for CCR7, with terminally differentiated effector memory CD45RA+ cells excluded. Sequenced by immunoSEQ multiplex PCR; TCRdb stores in-frame clones only, minus some. The repertoire holds about 2.2 million clones, with around 93% as singletons. About this clone: Its antigen is currently unknown.

Sequenced: naive CD8+ T cells from PBMCs. The chain links TRBV9 to TRBJ1-2; D is ambiguous. The receptor was derived from a man younger than 35 in good health. Some clones in this sample may be carry-over from other donors' samples. As DNA, the CDR3 is TGTGCCAGCAGCGTAGTGGCAGGTGCTGGCTATGGCTACACCTTC. This encodes CASSVVAGAGYGYTF.